The T cell receptor beta chain described here comes from a study of cytomegalovirus exposure and HLA in healthy donors. Study-wide context: An earlier analysis found around 120 million unique TCR beta sequences from approximately 170 million T cells.

Primers for the PCR totalled 60 Vbeta and 13 Jbeta. Assay: immunoSEQ multiplex PCR; the TCRdb copy retains only in-frame clones and omits some. The table records some 150,000 clones, roughly two thirds of them present only once. Broader study findings: What TCR beta sequences reportedly achieved was accurate prediction of HLA-A and HLA-B alleles in most subjects. Relative to the approximately 700-donor mean, N-insertions were reportedly fewer in an Asian-associated ancestry cluster in a later analysis.

This donor's file did not include a recorded CMV serostatus. Turning to this clone: Its antigen remains unknown.

V shed 0 bases and J shed 5 bases, with 14 bases lying between them. Germline CDR1 reads MGHRA; CDR2 reads YSYEKL. The CDR3 has 15 residues. The J gene is TRBJ2-7, the V gene TRBV4-1; possible D gene TRBD2, 5 bases. The sample comprised PBMCs. The sequence derives from a human donor in good health. CDR3 sequence: CASSQDLTGIDEQYF. As DNA, the CDR3 is TGCGCCAGCAGCCAAGATCTTACCGGGATTGACGAGCAGTACTTC.